These 2 T cell receptor beta chains were all obtained from the same sample, sequenced in a study of identical twins. TCRdb called the 5' RACE reads again in MiXCR, with one record for every CDR3 protein. The data contain some 260,000 distinct CDR3 sequences, 11% to 15% of them seen just once; the ten biggest clones take up 7% to 9.5%. Sequences were obtained from memory (CD45RO+) T cells sorted from blood. These receptors all stem from a woman between 18 and 29 years old in good health.

This clonotype was counted ten times or more. This rearrangement joins TRBV15 to TRBJ2-1, with 13 bases that match TRBD2. V lost 0 bases, J lost 9 bases, and 2 bases stayed unmatched. The CDR3 runs 15 residues. Germline CDR1 is LNHNV and CDR2 is YYDKDF (reference sequence). This chain's CDR3 is CATSRELAGGLEQFF. The CDR3 DNA is TGTGCCACCAGCAGAGAACTAGCGGGAGGGCTTGAGCAGTTCTTC. The entire variable domain, with the rest obtained from reference TRBV15 and TRBJ2-1, is as follows: DAMVIQNPRYQVTQFGKPVTLSCSQTLNHNVMYWYQQKSSQAPKLLFHYYDKDFNNEADTPDNFQSRRPNTSFCFLDIRSPGLGDTAMYLCATSRELAGGLEQFFGPGTRLTVL.

This clonotype was counted between two and nine times. This chain uses TRBV6-5 with TRBJ2-7, with a possible D match to TRBD1 (6 bases). Trimming removed 0 bases at V and 0 bases at J, with 15 bases between. The germline V gene has CDR1 MNHEY and CDR2 SVGAGI. The CDR3 runs 17 residues. The CDR3 bases are TGTGCCAGCAGTTACTCGCCCCCAGGGGCACACTCCTACGAGCAGTACTTC. Translating it yields CASSYSPPGAHSYEQYF.